The rows below give T cell receptor beta chains drawn from one sample of a study of blood T cell repertoires in COVID-19. This table comes from immunoSEQ multiplex PCR, and its TCRdb copy is limited to in-frame clones, with some not included. The repertoire holds 200,000 to 300,000 clones, 84% seen once, with approximately 2.3% in the top ten. The material sequenced was peripheral blood. These receptors were obtained from a man in his forties who had recovered from COVID-19. Both conserved end residues are part of each CDR3. Fields, in order: J gene, D gene, V gene, clone size, CDR3 protein, CDR3 DNA. D genes are given only for firm matches. The size of a clone is reported for some rows only, either as once, few or many, or as a class for expanded clones.

TRBJ2-2,NA,TRBV9,NA,CASSVGLVDTGELFF,TGTGCCAGCAGCGTAGGACTCGTGGACACCGGGGAGCTGTTTTTT
TRBJ1-3,NA,TRBV18,medium-sized,CASSPRGVQNTIYF,TGTGCCAGCTCACCACGCGGGGTTCAGAACACCATATATTTT
TRBJ2-7,TRBD2,TRBV7-2,NA,CASTRLAGNYEQYF,TGTGCCAGCACCCGACTAGCGGGAAACTACGAGCAGTACTTC
TRBJ1-1,NA,TRBV7-2,NA,CASSVDFSSEAFF,TGTGCCAGCAGCGTAGACTTTTCCTCTGAAGCTTTCTTT
TRBJ1-1,NA,TRBV15,NA,CATSIGGRMNTEAFF,TGTGCCACCAGCATCGGGGGGCGGATGAACACTGAAGCTTTCTTT
TRBJ2-5,NA,TRBV24-1,NA,CATSRGAQETQYF,TGTGCCACCTCCCGGGGGGCGCAAGAGACCCAGTACTTC
TRBJ2-1,TRBD2,TRBV7-2,NA,CASSTKAGDEQFF,TGTGCCAGCAGCACAAAAGCGGGAGACGAGCAGTTCTTC
TRBJ1-5,NA,TRBV12-3/TRBV12-4,few,CASSIGGPQHF,TGTGCCAGCAGCATAGGCGGGCCCCAGCATTTT
TRBJ1-1,NA,TRBV3-1/TRBV3-2,NA,CASSQRTHEAFF,TGTGCCAGCAGCCAGAGGACACATGAAGCTTTCTTT
TRBJ1-3,NA,TRBV19,NA,CASISGSGNTIYF,TGTGCCAGTATCTCGGGATCTGGAAACACCATATATTTT
TRBJ2-5,TRBD2,TRBV7-2,NA,CASSFWGGGETQYF,TGTGCCAGCAGCTTTTGGGGGGGAGGAGAGACCCAGTACTTC
TRBJ2-5,TRBD2,TRBV5-4,NA,CASSLEASGRDETQYF,TGTGCCAGCAGCTTGGAGGCTAGCGGGAGAGACGAGACCCAGTACTTC
TRBJ2-1,TRBD1,TRBV6-5,once,CASSYGQGAYNEQFF,TGTGCCAGCAGTTATGGACAGGGGGCCTACAATGAGCAGTTCTTC
TRBJ2-2,NA,TRBV12-3/TRBV12-4,NA,CASSRGNTGELFF,TGTGCCAGCAGCAGGGGAAACACCGGGGAGCTGTTTTTT
TRBJ1-1,TRBD1,TRBV27,NA,CASAEGGTGYVMTEAFF,TGTGCCAGCGCGGAGGGGGGGACAGGGTACGTAATGACTGAAGCTTTCTTT
TRBJ2-7,TRBD2,TRBV5-1,NA,CASSLGSSGDYEQYF,TGCGCCAGCAGCTTGGGGAGTAGCGGGGACTACGAGCAGTACTTC
TRBJ2-5,TRBD2,TRBV5-5,NA,CASSGGLADETQYF,TGTGCCAGCAGCGGGGGACTAGCGGACGAGACCCAGTACTTC
TRBJ1-5,NA,TRBV4-3,NA,CASSQDFAVSNQPQHF,TGCGCCAGCAGCCAAGATTTTGCAGTTAGCAATCAGCCCCAGCATTTT
TRBJ1-1,NA,TRBV10-2,NA,CASSESHRGTEAFF,TGCGCCAGCAGTGAGTCTCACCGGGGAACTGAAGCTTTCTTT
TRBJ2-5,TRBD2,TRBV19,NA,CASSPVGTSSFKETQYF,TGTGCCAGTAGCCCGGTGGGGACTAGCAGCTTTAAAGAGACCCAGTACTTC
TRBJ2-5,TRBD2,TRBV7-2,once,CASSSGPSGAVETQYF,TGTGCCAGCAGCTCAGGGCCTAGCGGGGCCGTAGAGACCCAGTACTTC
TRBJ1-4,TRBD1,TRBV5-1,NA,CASSPQGGGHEKLFF,TGCGCCAGCAGCCCTCAGGGGGGTGGGCATGAAAAACTGTTTTTT
TRBJ1-5,TRBD1,TRBV29-1,once,CSVAGQDQPQHF,TGCAGCGTCGCTGGACAGGACCAGCCCCAGCATTTT
TRBJ1-3,NA,TRBV19,NA,CASSMEGGGNTIYF,TGTGCCAGTAGTATGGAAGGGGGTGGAAACACCATATATTTT
TRBJ1-2,TRBD1,TRBV12-3/TRBV12-4,NA,CASSPDRDYGYTF,TGTGCCAGCAGCCCCGACAGGGACTATGGCTACACCTTC
TRBJ1-2,NA,TRBV12-3/TRBV12-4,NA,CASTVRPNYGYTF,TGTGCCAGCACCGTCAGGCCTAACTATGGCTACACCTTC
TRBJ2-2,TRBD2,TRBV7-9,NA,CASRAGTSTGELFF,TGTGCCAGCAGGGCCGGGACTAGCACCGGGGAGCTGTTTTTT
TRBJ2-7,NA,TRBV29-1,NA,CSVASGSTYEQYF,TGCAGCGTTGCCTCAGGGTCCACCTACGAGCAGTACTTC
TRBJ1-1,NA,TRBV5-5,NA,CASSLGGFDTEAFF,TGTGCCAGCAGCTTGGGAGGGTTCGACACTGAAGCTTTCTTT
TRBJ1-6,NA,TRBV28,NA,CATVRRQGYNSPLHF,TGTGCCACCGTTCGACGTCAGGGATATAATTCACCCCTCCACTTT
TRBJ2-2,NA,TRBV6-2/TRBV6-3,NA,CASSYSGGGTGELFF,TGTGCCAGCAGTTACTCGGGAGGTGGCACCGGGGAGCTGTTTTTT
TRBJ1-1,TRBD1,TRBV15,NA,CATSRDFRDSALKNTEAFF,TGTGCCACCAGCAGAGACTTCCGGGACAGCGCCTTAAAAAACACTGAAGCTTTCTTT
TRBJ1-1,TRBD1,TRBV18,few,CASSPRTGNMNTEAFF,TGTGCCAGCTCACCCAGGACAGGGAACATGAACACTGAAGCTTTCTTT
TRBJ1-6,TRBD1,TRBV3-1/TRBV3-2,NA,CASSLGQHGLHF,TGTGCCAGCAGCCTGGGACAGCACGGGCTCCACTTT
TRBJ1-6,TRBD1,TRBV30,NA,CAWRGQLNSPLHF,TGTGCCTGGAGGGGACAGCTAAATTCACCCCTCCACTTT
TRBJ1-2,NA,TRBV6-5,NA,CASSQSGVYGYTF,TGTGCCAGCAGTCAATCAGGGGTCTATGGCTACACCTTC
TRBJ1-2,TRBD1,TRBV29-1,NA,CSVSTGVSYNYGYTF,TGCAGCGTTTCAACAGGGGTTAGTTATAACTATGGCTACACCTTC
TRBJ1-4,NA,TRBV28,NA,CASSSAGGGDEKLFF,TGTGCCAGCAGTTCAGCGGGGGGAGGAGATGAAAAACTGTTTTTT
TRBJ2-1,NA,TRBV12-3/TRBV12-4,NA,CASSLLSGNEQFF,TGTGCCAGCAGTTTACTATCGGGCAATGAGCAGTTCTTC
TRBJ1-2,NA,TRBV5-4,few,CASTYLWTDSDYGYTF,TGTGCCAGCACCTATCTTTGGACAGATTCTGATTATGGCTACACCTTC
TRBJ2-7,NA,TRBV7-9,once,CASSDRNSLTAFQQYF,TGTGCCAGCAGCGATAGGAACAGCCTAACAGCCTTCCAGCAGTACTTT
TRBJ2-2,NA,TRBV24-1,NA,CATSEGGRIGELFF,TGTGCCACCAGTGAAGGTGGGAGGATCGGGGAGCTGTTTTTT
TRBJ2-7,TRBD1,TRBV7-2,NA,CASSFQGASNEQYF,TGTGCCAGCAGCTTTCAGGGGGCTAGTAACGAGCAGTACTTC
TRBJ1-2,NA,TRBV19,NA,CASSRTGNYGYTF,TGTGCCAGTAGTCGTACAGGGAACTATGGCTACACCTTC
TRBJ2-3,NA,TRBV7-2,NA,CASSLGQGGADTQYF,TGTGCCAGCAGCTTAGGGCAGGGTGGTGCAGATACGCAGTATTTT
TRBJ2-7,NA,TRBV15,once,CATSRRNTYEQYF,TGTGCCACCAGCAGACGCAACACCTACGAGCAGTACTTC
TRBJ1-4,NA,TRBV5-8,NA,CASSPGKGNPTNEKLFF,TGTGCCAGCAGCCCAGGAAAGGGGAACCCAACTAATGAAAAACTGTTTTTT